These T cell receptor beta chains were read from a single sample in a study of shared clonotypes between healthy human individuals. Method: immunoSEQ multiplex PCR; TCRdb's copy keeps in-frame clones and lacks some. The sample lists about 2 million clones, roughly 95% occurring once. Sequencing used naive CD4+ T cells sorted from blood. The origin of the receptors is a man aged 18 to 30 in good health. The CDR3 runs from the conserved cysteine through the conserved F or W. The order of the fields is clone size, V gene, J gene, D gene, CDR3 protein, CDR3 DNA. A D gene is named only where the DNA matches it firmly. Clone size is given for some rows only: seen once, a few or many times, or a class if the clone is expanded.

clone size: few
V gene: TRBV19
J gene: TRBJ2-7
D gene: .
CDR3 protein: CASSQGTIDEQYF
CDR3 DNA: TGTGCCAGTAGCCAGGGGACGATTGACGAGCAGTACTTC

clone size: .
V gene: TRBV7-3
J gene: TRBJ2-1
D gene: .
CDR3 protein: CVTGLDNEQFF
CDR3 DNA: TGTGTCACAGGGTTGGACAATGAGCAGTTCTTC

clone size: .
V gene: TRBV10-2
J gene: TRBJ1-2
D gene: TRBD1
CDR3 protein: CASSVPGGDYGYTF
CDR3 DNA: TGCGCCAGCAGTGTCCCAGGGGGCGACTATGGCTACACCTTC

clone size: .
V gene: TRBV5-4
J gene: TRBJ2-3
D gene: TRBD1
CDR3 protein: CASSMQGAKDTQYF
CDR3 DNA: TGTGCCAGCAGCATGCAGGGGGCGAAAGATACGCAGTATTTT

clone size: .
V gene: TRBV18
J gene: TRBJ2-2
D gene: .
CDR3 protein: CASSPDSNTGELFF
CDR3 DNA: TGTGCCAGCTCACCAGACAGTAACACCGGGGAGCTGTTTTTT

clone size: .
V gene: TRBV5-1
J gene: TRBJ2-3
D gene: TRBD2
CDR3 protein: CASSLYGLATDTQYF
CDR3 DNA: TGCGCCAGCAGCTTGTACGGACTAGCGACAGATACGCAGTATTTT

clone size: .
V gene: TRBV7-9
J gene: TRBJ2-3
D gene: .
CDR3 protein: CASSLGRTDTQYF
CDR3 DNA: TGTGCCAGCAGCTTAGGCCGCACAGATACGCAGTATTTT

clone size: .
V gene: TRBV30
J gene: TRBJ1-3
D gene: TRBD1
CDR3 protein: CAWSVGQDSGNTIYF
CDR3 DNA: TGTGCCTGGAGTGTTGGACAGGACTCTGGAAACACCATATATTTT

clone size: .
V gene: TRBV28
J gene: TRBJ1-5
D gene: .
CDR3 protein: CASSPRTGIGPQHF
CDR3 DNA: TGTGCCAGCAGTCCCCGGACCGGGATAGGTCCCCAGCATTTT

clone size: .
V gene: TRBV18
J gene: TRBJ1-6
D gene: .
CDR3 protein: CASSPNSYNSPLHF
CDR3 DNA: TGTGCCAGCTCACCAAACTCCTATAATTCACCCCTCCACTTT

clone size: .
V gene: TRBV19
J gene: TRBJ1-1
D gene: .
CDR3 protein: CASSIYRSNTEAFF
CDR3 DNA: TGTGCCAGTAGTATCTACAGGTCGAACACTGAAGCTTTCTTT

clone size: .
V gene: TRBV27
J gene: TRBJ1-2
D gene: .
CDR3 protein: CASRLNLRGAYTF
CDR3 DNA: TGTGCCAGCAGACTAAACCTCAGGGGTGCCTACACCTTC

clone size: once
V gene: TRBV19
J gene: TRBJ1-4
D gene: .
CDR3 protein: CASRERQATNEKLFF
CDR3 DNA: TGTGCCAGTAGGGAGAGACAGGCAACTAATGAAAAACTGTTTTTT

clone size: .
V gene: TRBV25-1
J gene: TRBJ1-2
D gene: .
CDR3 protein: CASSLGDWNGYTF
CDR3 DNA: TGTGCCAGCAGCTTAGGGGACTGGAATGGCTACACCTTC

clone size: once
V gene: TRBV5-1
J gene: TRBJ2-1
D gene: .
CDR3 protein: CASSEPNEQFF
CDR3 DNA: TGCGCCAGCAGCGAACCCAATGAGCAGTTCTTC

clone size: few
V gene: TRBV6-5
J gene: TRBJ1-2
D gene: .
CDR3 protein: CASSYEGGYTF
CDR3 DNA: TGTGCCAGCAGTTACGAGGGGGGCTACACCTTC

clone size: .
V gene: TRBV5-8
J gene: TRBJ2-7
D gene: .
CDR3 protein: CASRRSGAAGSYEQYF
CDR3 DNA: TGTGCCAGCAGGAGGTCAGGGGCCGCGGGGTCTTACGAGCAGTACTTC

clone size: .
V gene: TRBV30
J gene: TRBJ1-2
D gene: .
CDR3 protein: CAWSPGANYGYTF
CDR3 DNA: TGTGCCTGGAGTCCGGGGGCCAACTATGGCTACACCTTC

clone size: .
V gene: TRBV4-1
J gene: TRBJ2-1
D gene: TRBD2
CDR3 protein: CASSRLGGGFYNEQFF
CDR3 DNA: TGCGCCAGCAGCCGCCTCGGCGGGGGGTTCTACAATGAGCAGTTCTTC

clone size: .
V gene: TRBV6-6
J gene: TRBJ2-6
D gene: TRBD1
CDR3 protein: CASAGGVPGANVLTF
CDR3 DNA: TGTGCCAGCGCAGGGGGCGTCCCTGGGGCCAACGTCCTGACTTTC

clone size: .
V gene: TRBV27
J gene: TRBJ1-6
D gene: .
CDR3 protein: CASSLPGRRTYNSPLHF
CDR3 DNA: TGTGCCAGCAGTTTACCAGGGCGGAGGACCTATAATTCACCCCTCCACTTT

clone size: .
V gene: TRBV28
J gene: TRBJ2-7
D gene: TRBD1
CDR3 protein: CASSWTGFSYEQYF
CDR3 DNA: TGTGCCAGCAGTTGGACAGGGTTCTCCTACGAGCAGTACTTC

clone size: .
V gene: TRBV7-9
J gene: TRBJ1-1
D gene: .
CDR3 protein: CASSLEGLEAFF
CDR3 DNA: TGTGCCAGCAGCTTAGAAGGGCTTGAAGCTTTCTTT

clone size: .
V gene: TRBV29-1
J gene: TRBJ1-1
D gene: .
CDR3 protein: CSVIQGWYTEAFF
CDR3 DNA: TGCAGCGTGATCCAGGGATGGTACACTGAAGCTTTCTTT

clone size: .
V gene: TRBV10-3
J gene: TRBJ1-1
D gene: .
CDR3 protein: CAISDGTEAFF
CDR3 DNA: TGTGCCATCAGTGACGGGACAGAAGCTTTCTTT

clone size: .
V gene: TRBV2
J gene: TRBJ1-5
D gene: .
CDR3 protein: CASTQSRDQPQHF
CDR3 DNA: TGTGCCAGCACCCAAAGCAGGGATCAGCCCCAGCATTTT

clone size: .
V gene: TRBV10-3
J gene: TRBJ1-5
D gene: .
CDR3 protein: CAISELGDGQPQHF
CDR3 DNA: TGTGCCATCAGTGAGTTGGGGGATGGTCAGCCCCAGCATTTT

clone size: .
V gene: TRBV28
J gene: TRBJ2-4
D gene: .
CDR3 protein: CASRGLYGENIQYF
CDR3 DNA: TGTGCCAGCAGAGGACTCTATGGCGAAAACATTCAGTACTTC

clone size: .
V gene: TRBV9
J gene: TRBJ1-4
D gene: .
CDR3 protein: CASSVDSGEKLFF
CDR3 DNA: TGTGCCAGCAGCGTAGATTCGGGTGAAAAACTGTTTTTT

clone size: .
V gene: TRBV29-1
J gene: TRBJ1-2
D gene: .
CDR3 protein: CSVEDRRGGYTF
CDR3 DNA: TGCAGCGTTGAAGACAGGAGAGGAGGCTACACCTTC

clone size: .
V gene: TRBV5-1
J gene: TRBJ2-3
D gene: .
CDR3 protein: CASSLGMGALTDTQYF
CDR3 DNA: TGCGCCAGCAGCTTGGGCATGGGGGCCCTCACAGATACGCAGTATTTT

clone size: .
V gene: TRBV6-5
J gene: TRBJ1-1
D gene: .
CDR3 protein: CASTSVGTEAFF
CDR3 DNA: TGTGCCAGCACCTCGGTCGGCACTGAAGCTTTCTTT

clone size: .
V gene: TRBV2
J gene: TRBJ1-2
D gene: .
CDR3 protein: CASSLIRGPSNYGYTF
CDR3 DNA: TGTGCCAGCAGTCTAATCAGGGGCCCTTCTAACTATGGCTACACCTTC

clone size: .
V gene: TRBV4-1
J gene: TRBJ2-1
D gene: TRBD2
CDR3 protein: CASRGTSGSSYNEQFF
CDR3 DNA: TGCGCCAGCAGAGGGACTAGCGGGAGCTCCTACAATGAGCAGTTCTTC

clone size: once
V gene: TRBV28
J gene: TRBJ2-7
D gene: .
CDR3 protein: CASSLRQISYEQYF
CDR3 DNA: TGTGCCAGCAGTTTACGGCAGATCTCCTACGAGCAGTACTTC

clone size: .
V gene: TRBV7-6
J gene: TRBJ1-5
D gene: TRBD1
CDR3 protein: CASSLGDRGNQPQHF
CDR3 DNA: TGTGCCAGCAGCTTGGGCGACAGGGGGAATCAGCCCCAGCATTTT

clone size: .
V gene: TRBV10-3
J gene: TRBJ2-1
D gene: .
CDR3 protein: CATGDKGVAYNEQFF
CDR3 DNA: TGTGCCACAGGGGACAAGGGAGTTGCCTACAATGAGCAGTTCTTC

clone size: .
V gene: TRBV27
J gene: TRBJ1-5
D gene: .
CDR3 protein: CASSLLGRAIKGNQPQHF
CDR3 DNA: TGTGCCAGCAGTTTATTAGGTCGGGCCATAAAGGGCAATCAGCCCCAGCATTTT

clone size: once
V gene: TRBV10-3
J gene: TRBJ2-3
D gene: .
CDR3 protein: CAISESVGGQYF
CDR3 DNA: TGTGCCATCAGTGAGTCGGTGGGAGGGCAGTATTTT

clone size: .
V gene: TRBV25-1
J gene: TRBJ1-3
D gene: .
CDR3 protein: CASRSPRPGNTIYF
CDR3 DNA: TGTGCCAGCAGATCTCCCCGGCCCGGAAACACCATATATTTT

clone size: .
V gene: TRBV5-6
J gene: TRBJ2-2
D gene: .
CDR3 protein: CASSFGSNTGELFF
CDR3 DNA: TGTGCCAGCAGCTTCGGGAGCAACACCGGGGAGCTGTTTTTT

clone size: once
V gene: TRBV6-4
J gene: TRBJ2-5
D gene: TRBD2
CDR3 protein: CASRDGARGEGQETQYF
CDR3 DNA: TGTGCCAGCAGAGATGGTGCTCGGGGGGAGGGTCAAGAGACCCAGTACTTC

clone size: .
V gene: TRBV11-2
J gene: TRBJ1-5
D gene: .
CDR3 protein: CASSLQGGNQPQHF
CDR3 DNA: TGTGCCAGCAGCCTCCAGGGAGGCAATCAGCCCCAGCATTTT

clone size: .
V gene: TRBV6-1
J gene: TRBJ1-5
D gene: .
CDR3 protein: CASSRLVGQPQHF
CDR3 DNA: TGTGCCAGCAGTAGGCTGGTGGGTCAGCCCCAGCATTTT

clone size: .
V gene: TRBV5-1
J gene: TRBJ2-2
D gene: .
CDR3 protein: CASKMGAPGSPGELFF
CDR3 DNA: TGCGCCAGCAAAATGGGAGCCCCTGGTTCCCCCGGGGAGCTGTTTTTT

clone size: .
V gene: TRBV20-1
J gene: TRBJ2-7
D gene: TRBD2
CDR3 protein: CATSGSYEQYF
CDR3 DNA: TGCGCTACTAGCGGCTCCTACGAGCAGTACTTC